The TCR beta chain described here comes from a study of identical twins. Study results and caveats: Memory repertoires lacked the insertion deficit that abundant cord blood beta clonotypes showed. Low generation-probability sequences were in excess among twin-shared out-of-frame alpha sequences.

The V and J ends lost 5 bases and 12 bases respectively, with 16 bases between them. The CDR3 extends over 13 amino acids. CDR1 and CDR2 from the germline V gene are MNHNS and SASEGT. Healthy Caucasians alone served as donors. This clonotype has ten or more counts. Its cognate antigen is unknown. A universal primer binding site was introduced by template switching. The final cDNA contained unique molecular identifiers. MiXCR, applied by TCRdb to the 5' RACE reads, yields one record per CDR3 protein. The table records fewer than 650,000 distinct CDR3 sequences, roughly 7.1% of them present only once. The same specimen was also included in a second study, on yellow fever vaccine responses in identical twins.

Sequencing input: PBMCs. The receptor was derived from a woman younger than 35 in good health. This rearrangement joins TRBV6-1 to TRBJ1-4; a possible D gene is TRBD1 (5 bases). CDR3 protein: CASSRGTGVELFF. CDR3 sequence (DNA): TGTGCCAGCAGTAGAGGGACCGGGGTTGAACTGTTTTTT.